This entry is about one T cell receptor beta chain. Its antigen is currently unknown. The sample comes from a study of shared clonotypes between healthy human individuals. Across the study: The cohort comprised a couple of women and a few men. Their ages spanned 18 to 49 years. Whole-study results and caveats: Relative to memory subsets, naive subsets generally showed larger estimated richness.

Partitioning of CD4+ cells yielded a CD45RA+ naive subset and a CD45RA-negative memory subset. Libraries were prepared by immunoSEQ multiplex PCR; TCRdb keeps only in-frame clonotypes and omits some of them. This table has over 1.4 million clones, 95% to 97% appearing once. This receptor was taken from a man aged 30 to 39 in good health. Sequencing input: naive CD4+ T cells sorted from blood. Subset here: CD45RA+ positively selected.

CDR3 coding DNA: TGTGCCAGCAGTGACAGGACCCTCACAGATACGCAGTATTTT. Protein: CASSDRTLTDTQYF. The chain has TRBV25-1 and TRBJ2-3; D remains ambiguous. The CDR3 is 14 amino acids. CDR1 is MGHDK and CDR2 is SYGVNS in the germline V gene. Trimming left V 3 bases short and J 2 bases short, with 9 bases between.